The 14 T cell receptor beta chains below were found in one sample sequenced in a study of shared clonotypes between healthy human individuals. The assay was immunoSEQ multiplex PCR, and TCRdb's table has in-frame clones only and misses some. This sample has roughly 490,000 clones; around 78% occur once, and the top ten carry 10% to 15%. Sequenced input: PBMCs. All receptors come from a woman in her thirties or forties in good health. Some clones in this sample may be carry-over from other donors' samples.

The gene calls are TRBV6-6 and TRBJ2-7; unclear D gene. V was shortened by 6 bases and J by 4 bases, with 10 bases between the two germline ends. Germline-derived CDR1 and CDR2 are MNHNY and SVGAGI (reference sequence). This CDR3 is built from 12 residues. This CDR3 reads CASRGWVYEQYF. Here the CDR3 DNA reads TGTGCCAGCAGGGGTTGGGTGTACGAGCAGTACTTC.

The rearrangement links TRBV10-3 to TRBJ2-6; tentatively, D is TRBD1 (5 bases). Trimming removed 0 bases at V and 0 bases at J, with 12 bases between. The CDR3 consists of 18 residues. CDR1 is ENHRY and CDR2 is SYGVKD in the germline V gene. CDR3 nucleotides: TGTGCCATCAGTGAGTCTGGCAGGGTATCCTCTGGGGCCAACGTCCTGACTTTC. It codes for CAISESGRVSSGANVLTF.

The rearrangement uses TRBV19 and TRBJ1-2; 10 nucleotides agree with TRBD1. V lost 4 bases and J lost 5; bases outside the gene matches: 7. There are 15 residues in the CDR3. Germline V gives CDR1 LNHDA, CDR2 SQIVND (reference sequence). The CDR3 loop reads CASSTGTGALYGYTF. The CDR3 DNA is TGTGCCAGTAGTACAGGGACAGGGGCCTTATATGGCTACACCTTC.

V is TRBV28 and J is TRBJ1-2; TRBD1 matches 7 bases. J lost 6 bases, V lost 2 bases, and 3 bases had no gene match. Per germline, CDR1 MDHEN and CDR2 SYDVKM. The CDR3 consists of 13 residues. The CDR3 spells CASSLEQGNGYTF. The DNA for the CDR3 is TGTGCCAGCAGTTTAGAACAGGGGAATGGCTACACCTTC.

This rearrangement joins TRBV6-6 to TRBJ1-5; D perhaps matches TRBD1 (5 bases). Trimming removed 7 bases from V and 0 bases from J, with 10 bases in between. This CDR3 has 14 residues. CDR1 is MNHNY and CDR2 is SVGAGI in the germline V gene (reference sequence). DNA of the CDR3: TGTGCCAGCACCGTGGGGGTTAGCAATCAGCCCCAGCATTTT. Protein product: CASTVGVSNQPQHF.

The rearrangement uses TRBV11-2 and TRBJ2-4, with 9 bases lining up with TRBD1. Germline CDR1 SGHAT, CDR2 FQNNGV. V was clipped by 5 bases and J by 15 bases; unmatched bases: 14. The CDR3 sequence is 14 residues long. The CDR3 region has the DNA TGTGCCAGCAGCCCCTCGGACAGGGGAGCCCGAAGGTACTTC. Its translation: CASSPSDRGARRYF.

Note on this clone: One base away lies a much larger clone, so this may be a sequencing read error. V and J are TRBV7-2 and TRBJ2-5; TRBD2 matches 10 bases. Germline V CDR1 and CDR2: SGHTA, FQGNSA. The CDR3 runs 16 residues. With 1 base clipped from V and 13 bases from J, the junction kept 15 bases outside the gene matches. The CDR3 loop reads CASSLGGSSGSLERYF. CDR3 sequence (DNA): TGTGCCAGCAGCTTAGGAGGGTCTAGCGGGAGTCTTGAGCGGTACTTC.

This clone was seen a few times. The rearrangement joins TRBV27 to TRBJ2-1; 7 bases are a match to TRBD1. Trimming at V came to 6 bases and at J to 0 bases, leaving 5 bases not matched to a gene. Germline V lookup: CDR1 MNHEY, CDR2 SMNVEV (reference sequence). This CDR3 has 15 residues. The CDR3 reads CASRGTASSYNEQFF. The DNA of the CDR3 is TGTGCCAGCAGGGGGACAGCAAGCTCCTACAATGAGCAGTTCTTC.

The genes are TRBV28 and TRBJ2-4; TRBD1 matches at 8 bases. The CDR3 loop spans 14 amino acids. V lost 5 bases to trimming and J lost 6 bases; unmatched junction nucleotides: 6. From germline, CDR1 is MDHEN and CDR2 SYDVKM. For the CDR3, the DNA is TGTGCCAGCAGTCCTCCAGGGGGCGGAAACATTCAGTACTTC. Translating it yields CASSPPGGGNIQYF. The full variable domain, completed using reference TRBV28 and TRBJ2-4, is DVKVTQSSRYLVKRTGEKVFLECVQDMDHENMFWYRQDPGLGLRLIYFSYDVKMKEKGDIPEGYSVSREKKERFSLILESASTNQTSMYLCASSPPGGGNIQYFGAGTRLSVL.

A remark on this clone: Other DNA variants within this sample encode the same CDR3. This sequence joins TRBV5-1 and TRBJ2-7; TRBD1 matches at 7 bases. Germline values: CDR1 SGHRS, CDR2 YFSETQ. V shed 5 bases, J shed 3 bases, and the junction held 2 bases outside the gene matches. This CDR3 has 12 amino acids. CDR3 DNA sequence: TGCGCCAGCAGTCGGGACAGCTACGAGCAGTACTTC. As protein: CASSRDSYEQYF.

V is TRBV4-3 and J is TRBJ2-7; D may match TRBD1 or TRBD2 (6 bases each). CDR1 is LGHNA, CDR2 YSLEER, per germline. The CDR3 runs 13 residues. Trimming stripped 2 bases from V and 9 bases from J, with 14 bases between. CDR3 loop: CASSQTRGGGQYF. CDR3 DNA: TGCGCCAGCAGCCAAACCAGGGGAGGAGGGCAGTACTTC.

As for this clone: This same CDR3 is encoded by further DNA sequences in the sample. The V call is TRBV7-6, the J call TRBJ2-3, with D hard to call. Germline lookup yields CDR1 SGHVS and CDR2 FNYEAQ. CDR3 length equals 14 residues. V dropped 0 bases and J dropped 1 base, with 5 bases sitting between them. The CDR3 DNA reads as TGTGCCAGCAGCTTAGCGGGTGGCACAGATACGCAGTATTTT. It encodes CASSLAGGTDTQYF. The variable domain in full, completed from reference TRBV7-6 and TRBJ2-3, reads GAGVSQSPRYKVTKRGQDVALRCDPISGHVSLYWYRQALGQGPEFLTYFNYEAQQDKSGLPNDRFSAERPEGSISTLTIQRTEQRDSAMYRCASSLAGGTDTQYFGPGTRLTVL.

This chain connects TRBV27 to TRBJ1-5; tentatively, D is TRBD1 (6 bases). The CDR3 consists of 15 residues. Trimming took off 6 bases at V and 6 bases at J, with 18 bases between the two ends. Germline CDR1 and CDR2: MNHEY and SMNVEV (reference sequence). In DNA form, the CDR3 reads TGTGCCAGCAGCCGTACAGGGTTCGTAAGTCAGCCCCAGCATTTT. Amino acid sequence: CASSRTGFVSQPQHF.

This chain joins TRBV4-1 and TRBJ2-7, with 8 bases lining up with TRBD2. Germline CDR1 reads MGHRA; CDR2 reads YSYEKL. The V and J ends lost 3 bases and 2 bases, in that order; junction bases with no gene match: 3. There are 14 residues in the CDR3. CDR3 DNA: TGCGCCAGCAGCCACGGGACTAGTGCCTACGAGCAGTACTTC. Amino acids: CASSHGTSAYEQYF.